The T cell receptor beta chain described here comes from a study of identical twins. TCRdb passed the 5' RACE reads through MiXCR, listing each CDR3 protein once. The data show fewer than 250,000 distinct CDR3 sequences, with about 7.5% seen just once and less than 2.5% held by the top ten. There were only healthy Caucasians among the donors. Looked up from germline, CDR1 is SGHAT and CDR2 is FQNNGV. V lost 7 bases to trimming and J lost 0 bases; unmatched junction nucleotides: 18. This CDR3 spans 21 amino acids. The same sample was also used in a study of yellow fever vaccine responses in identical twins.

Sequencing was performed on memory (CD45RO+) T cells sorted from blood. This TCR derives from a woman aged 18-30 years in good health. The J gene is TRBJ2-1, the V gene TRBV11-2, with TRBD2 matching over 13 bases. The CDR3 nucleotides are TGTGCCAGCACCAACGGTCCCCCCGGGACTAGCGGGGAGAGCTCCTACAATGAGCAGTTCTTC. Translated: CASTNGPPGTSGESSYNEQFF.